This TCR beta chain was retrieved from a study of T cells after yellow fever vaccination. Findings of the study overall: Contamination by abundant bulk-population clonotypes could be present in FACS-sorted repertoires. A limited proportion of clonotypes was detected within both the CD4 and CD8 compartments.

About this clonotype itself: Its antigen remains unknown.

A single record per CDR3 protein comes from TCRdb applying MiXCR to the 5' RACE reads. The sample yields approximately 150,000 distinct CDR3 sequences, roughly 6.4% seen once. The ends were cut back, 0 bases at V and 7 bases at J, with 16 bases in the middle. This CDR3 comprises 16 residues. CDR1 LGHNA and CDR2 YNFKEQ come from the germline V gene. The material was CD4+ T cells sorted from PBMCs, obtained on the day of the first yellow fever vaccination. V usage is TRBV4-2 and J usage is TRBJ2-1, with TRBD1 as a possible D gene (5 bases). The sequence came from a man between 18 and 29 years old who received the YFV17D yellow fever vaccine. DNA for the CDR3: TGTGCCAGCAGCCAAGACAGGGTGCGCCAACCGAATGAGCAGTTCTTC. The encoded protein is CASSQDRVRQPNEQFF.